The entry below gives a single T cell receptor (beta chain) sequence along with its context. The entry originates in a study of blood T cell repertoires in COVID-19. CDR3 length: 15 residues. CDR1 SGDLS and CDR2 YYNGEE come from the germline V gene. The J segment lost 3 bases and the V segment lost 2 bases, leaving 5 bases of the junction unmatched. Using immunoSEQ multiplex PCR, the repertoire was profiled, and TCRdb retains in-frame clones only, with some absent. The sample has a few hundred thousand clones, 88% seen once; the top ten hold over 1.5%. V usage is TRBV9 and J usage is TRBJ1-3; 7 nucleotides agree with TRBD1. Input material: PBMCs or T cells enriched from blood (not recorded which). This TCR was recovered from a woman aged 40 to 50 who had recovered from COVID-19. The CDR3 sequence: CASSVRTGVGNTIYF. As DNA, the CDR3 is TGTGCCAGCAGCGTTCGAACAGGGGTTGGAAACACCATATATTTT.